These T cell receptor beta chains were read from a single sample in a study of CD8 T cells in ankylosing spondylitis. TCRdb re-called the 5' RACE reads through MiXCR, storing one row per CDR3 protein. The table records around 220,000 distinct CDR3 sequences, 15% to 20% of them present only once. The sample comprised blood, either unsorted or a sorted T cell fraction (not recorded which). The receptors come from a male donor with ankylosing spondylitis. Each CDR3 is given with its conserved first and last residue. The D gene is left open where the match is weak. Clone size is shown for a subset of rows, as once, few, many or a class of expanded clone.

TGTGCCAGCAGTTTTTCTAGCTCCTACAATGAGCAGTTCTTC,CASSFSSSYNEQFF,14,TRBJ2-1,few,NA,TRBV12-3/TRBV12-4
TGTGCCAGCAGTTGGCAGGGGGGAGATACGCAGTATTTT,CASSWQGGDTQYF,13,TRBJ2-3,NA,NA,TRBV28
TGCGCCAGCAGCCCAGGACAGGGGGCGGTGAGCACTGAAGCTTTCTTT,CASSPGQGAVSTEAFF,16,TRBJ1-1,few,TRBD1,TRBV5-1
TGTGCCAGCAGCCCCCTCTCTAGCGGGGGGGGGATTCAGTACTTC,CASSPLSSGGGIQYF,15,TRBJ2-4,few,TRBD2,TRBV7-8
TGTGCCAGCAGCCAAGAGACCATGATTCTGCAGGGCGGTTCAGGCACTGAAGCTTTCTTT,CASSQETMILQGGSGTEAFF,20,TRBJ1-1,few,NA,TRBV3-1
TGCAGCGTCTATTGGGAGGTAATAACAGATACGCAGTATTTT,CSVYWEVITDTQYF,14,TRBJ2-3,many,NA,TRBV29-1
TGTGCCAGCAGCCCCCTACAGGGAATGAACACTGAAGCTTTCTTT,CASSPLQGMNTEAFF,15,TRBJ1-1,NA,NA,TRBV6-1
TGTGCCAGCAGCAAAGGTGTGCGTAAGCAGTACTTC,CASSKGVRKQYF,12,TRBJ2-7,few,NA,TRBV21-1
TGCAGCGTTGAAACGCGGCCCGGACCGGGTCTCACCTTC,CSVETRPGPGLTF,13,TRBJ1-2,NA,NA,TRBV29-1
TGTGCCATCAGTGTAACAGAGAGATCCTACGAGCAGTACTTC,CAISVTERSYEQYF,14,TRBJ2-7,many,NA,TRBV10-3
TGTGCCAGCAGTTTAAACGGTGAGGGTTTGGATGAGCAGTTCTTC,CASSLNGEGLDEQFF,15,TRBJ2-1,few,NA,TRBV12-3/TRBV12-4
TGCACCAGCAGCCCCCGACAGACCTACGAGCAGTACTTC,CTSSPRQTYEQYF,13,TRBJ2-7,NA,NA,TRBV5-1
TGTGCCAGCAGCGTAGTGGGGGAGGCCTCTACCGGGGAGCTGTTTTTT,CASSVVGEASTGELFF,16,TRBJ2-2,many,NA,TRBV9
TGTGCCACCCGAGACAGGGACGTCGGAAACACCATATATTTT,CATRDRDVGNTIYF,14,TRBJ1-3,NA,TRBD1,TRBV10-3
TGTGCCAGCAGCCACCTAGTATCACAGGCCCCGGGAGAAAAACTGTTTTTT,CASSHLVSQAPGEKLFF,17,TRBJ1-4,NA,NA,TRBV11-2
TGTGCCAGCAGCTTAGAAATTGTACTAGCGGGACTAACCGGGGAGCTGGTTTTT,CASSLEIVLAGLTGELVF,18,TRBJ2-2,NA,TRBD2,TRBV11-1
TGTGCCAGCAGCCTACGGACAAGTGAAGCTTTCTTT,CASSLRTSEAFF,12,TRBJ1-1,few,NA,TRBV4-2
TGTGCCAGCAGCCCTCTAGGGGCGGGTAACAATGAGCAGTTCTTC,CASSPLGAGNNEQFF,15,TRBJ2-1,few,NA,TRBV9
TGTGCCAGCAGTTTGATAGGAGCGCCCTTAAGCTCCTACAATGAGCAGTTCTTC,CASSLIGAPLSSYNEQFF,18,TRBJ2-1,many,NA,TRBV12-3/TRBV12-4
TGTGCCAGCAGTTTGGTATCGGTAGGTCCCTACGAGCAGTACTTC,CASSLVSVGPYEQYF,15,TRBJ2-7,many,NA,TRBV12-3/TRBV12-4
TGTGCCAGCAGTCCCTCGGGCGGGCAAGCCTATGGCTACACCTTC,CASSPSGGQAYGYTF,15,TRBJ1-2,few,NA,TRBV27
TGTGCCAGCAGCTTAGCGGGGTTTTCCGGGATTTCTACAGATACGCAGTATTTT,CASSLAGFSGISTDTQYF,18,TRBJ2-3,many,NA,TRBV7-2
TGTGCCAGCAGCCAGCCACTAGCGGCGCAAGAGACCCAGTACTTC,CASSQPLAAQETQYF,15,TRBJ2-5,few,TRBD2,TRBV3-1
TGTGCCAGCAGTTTAGGCAGCTATAGCAATCAGCCCCAGCATTTT,CASSLGSYSNQPQHF,15,TRBJ1-5,NA,NA,TRBV12-3/TRBV12-4
TGTGCCAGCAGTTTTTGGCAGGGGGCGAACACCGGGGAGCTGTTTTTT,CASSFWQGANTGELFF,16,TRBJ2-2,many,TRBD1,TRBV12-3/TRBV12-4
TGTGCCAGCAGCTTAGCTAGCGCGGGGGATATGGCCAAAAACATTCAGTACTTC,CASSLASAGDMAKNIQYF,18,TRBJ2-4,NA,TRBD2,TRBV7-2
TGTGCCAGCAGTTTACGCATGAATGTAGGCTATGGCTACACCTTC,CASSLRMNVGYGYTF,15,TRBJ1-2,few,NA,TRBV28
TGCAGCGTCACCCTCCATGACTCCTACAATGAGCAGTTCTTC,CSVTLHDSYNEQFF,14,TRBJ2-1,many,NA,TRBV29-1
TGCGCCAGCAGCTTTGATCAGGGTCCAACTGAAGCTTTCTTT,CASSFDQGPTEAFF,14,TRBJ1-1,few,NA,TRBV5-1
TGCGCCAGCAGCTTGGGAGCGGCTGAGCCCTCCACCTACGAGCAGTACTTC,CASSLGAAEPSTYEQYF,17,TRBJ2-7,NA,NA,TRBV5-1
TGTGCCAGCAGCTTAGCTGCCCGGGGCGCTAACTATGGCTACACCTTC,CASSLAARGANYGYTF,16,TRBJ1-2,few,NA,TRBV7-9
TGCAGTGCTACAGGGGGCGGATTGTTGGACACTGAAGCTTTCTTT,CSATGGGLLDTEAFF,15,TRBJ1-1,NA,TRBD1,TRBV20-1
TGTGCCAGCAGTGAAGTGGGAAGACTTAGCGAAAAACTGTTTTTT,CASSEVGRLSEKLFF,15,TRBJ1-4,NA,NA,TRBV25-1
TGTGCCAGCAGCTTAGGGCCCCGGGGTTGGGAAGAGACCCAGTACTTC,CASSLGPRGWEETQYF,16,TRBJ2-5,NA,NA,TRBV11-2
TGTGCCAGCAGTGAACGGGGAGAAGCTTTCTTT,CASSERGEAFF,11,TRBJ1-1,NA,NA,TRBV25-1
TGCAGCGTTTTCGGACTAGCGGGGGAACACGAGCAGTACTTC,CSVFGLAGEHEQYF,14,TRBJ2-7,many,TRBD2,TRBV29-1
TGTGCCAGCAGCCAAGTTAGCAATGTCGGCGGGGCCAAAAACATTCAGTACTTC,CASSQVSNVGGAKNIQYF,18,TRBJ2-4,few,NA,TRBV3-1
TGTGCCAGCAGTTTCGCTAGCGGGTCGAACGAGCAGTACTTC,CASSFASGSNEQYF,14,TRBJ2-7,NA,TRBD2,TRBV28
TGTGCCAGCAGTGAACCCCTATCGCCTGACAGGGATTGGTATAATTCACCCCTCCACTTT,CASSEPLSPDRDWYNSPLHF,20,TRBJ1-6,few,TRBD1,TRBV6-1
TGTGCCAGTAGTATGACCCCCACGGAGACCCAGTACTTC,CASSMTPTETQYF,13,TRBJ2-5,NA,NA,TRBV19
TGTGCCTGTAGAGACGGGGTTTCCTACGAGCAGTACTTC,CACRDGVSYEQYF,13,TRBJ2-7,NA,NA,TRBV30
TGCAGTGCTAGAGATAAATGGGAAGAATCCTACGAGCAGTACTTC,CSARDKWEESYEQYF,15,TRBJ2-7,NA,NA,TRBV20-1
TGCGCCAGCAGCCAACAGAATACCTACGAGCAGTACTTC,CASSQQNTYEQYF,13,TRBJ2-7,few,NA,TRBV4-1
TGTGCCAGCAGTCCGGGGACAGGAGAAAACATTCAGTACTTC,CASSPGTGENIQYF,14,TRBJ2-4,few,TRBD1,TRBV28
TGTGCCAGCAGTTACTCCCCCGCTCCCTCCTACGAGCAGTACTTC,CASSYSPAPSYEQYF,15,TRBJ2-7,NA,NA,TRBV6-2/TRBV6-3
TGTGCCAGCAGTTTAGGTGGAAGGGGGGACGGCTACACCTTC,CASSLGGRGDGYTF,14,TRBJ1-2,many,NA,TRBV12-3/TRBV12-4
TGCAGTGCTAGAGAGGGACAGTACACAGATACGCAGTATTTT,CSAREGQYTDTQYF,14,TRBJ2-3,NA,TRBD1,TRBV20-1
TGCGCCAGCAGCTTGGAGGGGGATTCGGTAGGGGTGTTTTTT,CASSLEGDSVGVFF,14,TRBJ1-4,NA,NA,TRBV5-1
TGTGCCAGCAGTTTCTTCTCTGGGGCCAACGTCCTGACTTTC,CASSFFSGANVLTF,14,TRBJ2-6,few,NA,TRBV7-2
TGTGCCAGCAGTATCTCTACGGCGGATACGCAGTATTTT,CASSISTADTQYF,13,TRBJ2-3,NA,NA,TRBV28
TGCGCCAGCAGCCAAGTACTAGCGGGGTACCAAGAGACCCAGTACTTC,CASSQVLAGYQETQYF,16,TRBJ2-5,few,TRBD2,TRBV4-1
TGTGCCAGCAGTTACAGGGAGAGCACTGAAGCTTTCTTT,CASSYRESTEAFF,13,TRBJ1-1,NA,NA,TRBV27
TGTGCCAGCACGACCTACGCCGGGGTAAGGAACACTGAAGCTTTCTTT,CASTTYAGVRNTEAFF,16,TRBJ1-1,NA,NA,TRBV28
TGCAGTGCTAGCCCACCGGGACTAGCGGACTACGAGCAGTACTTC,CSASPPGLADYEQYF,15,TRBJ2-7,NA,TRBD2,TRBV20-1
TGCGCCAGCAGCCAAGTCGGGGGACGGACTGAAGCTTTCTTT,CASSQVGGRTEAFF,14,TRBJ1-1,NA,NA,TRBV4-1